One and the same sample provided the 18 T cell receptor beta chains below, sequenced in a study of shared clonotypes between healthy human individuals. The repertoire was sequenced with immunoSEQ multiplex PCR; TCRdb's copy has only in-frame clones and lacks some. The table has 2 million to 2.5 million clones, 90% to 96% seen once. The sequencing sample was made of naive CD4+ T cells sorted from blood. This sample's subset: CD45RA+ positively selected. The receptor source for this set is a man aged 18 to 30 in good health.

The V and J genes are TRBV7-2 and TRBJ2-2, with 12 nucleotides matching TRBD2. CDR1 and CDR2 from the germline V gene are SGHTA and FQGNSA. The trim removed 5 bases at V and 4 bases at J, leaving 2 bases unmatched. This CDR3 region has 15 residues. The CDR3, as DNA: TGTGCCAGCAGCCAACTAGCGGGAGGCACCGGGGAGCTGTTTTTT. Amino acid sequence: CASSQLAGGTGELFF.

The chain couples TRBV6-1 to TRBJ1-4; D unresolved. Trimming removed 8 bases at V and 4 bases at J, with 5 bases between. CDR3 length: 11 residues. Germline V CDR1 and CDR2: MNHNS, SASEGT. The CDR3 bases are TGTGCCAGCGGGGTTAATGAAAAACTGTTTTTT. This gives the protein CASGVNEKLFF.

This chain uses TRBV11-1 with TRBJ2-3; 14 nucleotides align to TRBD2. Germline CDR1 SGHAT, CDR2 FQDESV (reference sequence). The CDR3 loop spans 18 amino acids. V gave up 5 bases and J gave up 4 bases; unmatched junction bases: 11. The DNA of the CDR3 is TGTGCCAGCAGCCACGGACTAGCGGGGGGATCAGGGTCAGATACGCAGTATTTT. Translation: CASSHGLAGGSGSDTQYF.

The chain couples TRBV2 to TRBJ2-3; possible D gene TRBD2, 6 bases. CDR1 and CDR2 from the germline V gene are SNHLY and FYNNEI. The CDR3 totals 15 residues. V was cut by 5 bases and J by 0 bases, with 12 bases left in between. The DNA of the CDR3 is TGTGCCAGCAGTACAGCGGGCGTTAGCACAGATACGCAGTATTTT. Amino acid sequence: CASSTAGVSTDTQYF. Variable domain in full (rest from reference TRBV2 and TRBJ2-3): EPEVTQTPSHQVTQMGQEVILRCVPISNHLYFYWYRQILGQKVEFLVSFYNNEISEKSEIFDDQFSVERPDGSNFTLKIRSTKLEDSAMYFCASSTAGVSTDTQYFGPGTRLTVL.

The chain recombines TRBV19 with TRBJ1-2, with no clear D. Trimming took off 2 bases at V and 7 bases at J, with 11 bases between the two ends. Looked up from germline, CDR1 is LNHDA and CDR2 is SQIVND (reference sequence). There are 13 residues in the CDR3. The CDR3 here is CASSITGRGGYTF. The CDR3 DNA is TGTGCCAGTAGTATAACTGGGAGAGGTGGCTACACCTTC.

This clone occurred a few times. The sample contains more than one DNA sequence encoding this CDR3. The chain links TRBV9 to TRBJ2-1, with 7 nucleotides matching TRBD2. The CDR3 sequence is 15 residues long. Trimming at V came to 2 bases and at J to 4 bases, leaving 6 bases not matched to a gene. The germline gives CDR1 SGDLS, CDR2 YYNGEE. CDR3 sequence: CASSVSSGEYNEQFF. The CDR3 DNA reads TGTGCCAGCAGCGTCTCCAGCGGGGAGTACAATGAGCAGTTCTTC.

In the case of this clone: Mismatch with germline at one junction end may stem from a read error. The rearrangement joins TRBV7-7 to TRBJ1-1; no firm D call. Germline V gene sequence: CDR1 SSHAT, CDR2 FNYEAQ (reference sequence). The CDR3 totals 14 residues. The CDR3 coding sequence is TGTGCTAGCAGCTTCAGCCTTATGAACACTGAAGCTTTCTTT. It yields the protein CASSFSLMNTEAFF.

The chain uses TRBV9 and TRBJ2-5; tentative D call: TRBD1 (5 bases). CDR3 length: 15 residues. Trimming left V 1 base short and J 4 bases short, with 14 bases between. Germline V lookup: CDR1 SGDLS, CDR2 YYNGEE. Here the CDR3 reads CASSVSGLLGETQYF. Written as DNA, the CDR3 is TGTGCCAGCAGCGTATCAGGGCTTCTAGGAGAGACCCAGTACTTC.

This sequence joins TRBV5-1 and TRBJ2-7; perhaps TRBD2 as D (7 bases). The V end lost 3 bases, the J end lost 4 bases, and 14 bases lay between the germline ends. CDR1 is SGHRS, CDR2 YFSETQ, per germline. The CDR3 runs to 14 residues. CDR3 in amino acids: CASSSQGGGYEQYF. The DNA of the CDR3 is TGCGCCAGCAGCTCTCAGGGAGGGGGATACGAGCAGTACTTC.

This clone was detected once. The chain's CDR3 is CASSVTGDVGGYTF. The CDR3 region has the DNA TGTGCCAGCAGCGTAACAGGGGACGTTGGCGGCTACACCTTC. The chain recombines TRBV9 with TRBJ1-2, with 7 positions matching TRBD1. Trimming took 1 base from V and 8 from J; bases not matched to a gene: 8. This CDR3 is 14 amino acids long. Germline V gene sequence: CDR1 SGDLS, CDR2 YYNGEE.

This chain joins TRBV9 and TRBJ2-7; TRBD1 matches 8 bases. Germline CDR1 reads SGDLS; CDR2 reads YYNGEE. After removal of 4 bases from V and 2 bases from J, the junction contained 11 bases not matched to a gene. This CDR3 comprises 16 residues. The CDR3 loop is CASSPPDRVSPYEQYF. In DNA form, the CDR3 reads TGTGCCAGCAGCCCTCCGGACAGGGTATCGCCCTACGAGCAGTACTTC. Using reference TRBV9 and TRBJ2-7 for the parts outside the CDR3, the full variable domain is DSGVTQTPKHLITATGQRVTLRCSPRSGDLSVYWYQQSLDQGLQFLIQYYNGEERAKGNILERFSAQQFPDLHSELNLSSLELGDSALYFCASSPPDRVSPYEQYFGPGTRLTVT.

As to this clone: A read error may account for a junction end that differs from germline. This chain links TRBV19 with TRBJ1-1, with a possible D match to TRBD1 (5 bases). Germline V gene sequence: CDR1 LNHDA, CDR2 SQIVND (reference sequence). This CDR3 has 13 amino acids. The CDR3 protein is CASSIAGNAEAFF. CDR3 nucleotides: TGTGCCAGTAGTATAGCAGGGAACGCTGAAGCTTTCTTT.

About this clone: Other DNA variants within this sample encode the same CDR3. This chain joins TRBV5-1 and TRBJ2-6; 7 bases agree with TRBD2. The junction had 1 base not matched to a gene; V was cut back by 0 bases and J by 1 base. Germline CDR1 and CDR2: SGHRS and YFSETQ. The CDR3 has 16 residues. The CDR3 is CASSLEGGSGANVLTF. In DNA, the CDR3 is TGCGCCAGCAGCTTGGAGGGAGGGTCTGGGGCCAACGTCCTGACTTTC.

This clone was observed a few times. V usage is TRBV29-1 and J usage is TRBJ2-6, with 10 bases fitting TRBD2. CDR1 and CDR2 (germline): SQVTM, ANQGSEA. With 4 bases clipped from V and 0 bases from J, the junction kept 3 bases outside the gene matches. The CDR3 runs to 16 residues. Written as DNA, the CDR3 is TGCAGCGTTGTGGCTAGCGGGAGCTCTGGGGCCAACGTCCTGACTTTC. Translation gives CSVVASGSSGANVLTF.

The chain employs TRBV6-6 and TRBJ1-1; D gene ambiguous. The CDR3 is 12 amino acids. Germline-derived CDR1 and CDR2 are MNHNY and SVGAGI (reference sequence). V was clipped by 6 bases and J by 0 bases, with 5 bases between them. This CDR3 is CASSIMNTEAFF. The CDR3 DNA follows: TGTGCCAGCAGCATTATGAACACTGAAGCTTTCTTT.

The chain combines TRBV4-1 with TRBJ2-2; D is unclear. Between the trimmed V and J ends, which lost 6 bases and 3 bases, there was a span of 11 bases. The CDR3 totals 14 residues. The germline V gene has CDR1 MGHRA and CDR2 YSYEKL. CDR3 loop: CASRRTSDTGELFF. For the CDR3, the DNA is TGCGCCAGCAGACGAACCTCAGACACCGGGGAGCTGTTTTTT.

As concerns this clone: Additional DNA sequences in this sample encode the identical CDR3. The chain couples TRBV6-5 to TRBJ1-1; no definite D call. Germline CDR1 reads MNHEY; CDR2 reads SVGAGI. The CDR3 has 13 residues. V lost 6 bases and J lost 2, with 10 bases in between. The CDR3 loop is CASSRRGNTEAFF. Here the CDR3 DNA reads TGTGCCAGCAGCCGCCGGGGAAACACTGAAGCTTTCTTT.

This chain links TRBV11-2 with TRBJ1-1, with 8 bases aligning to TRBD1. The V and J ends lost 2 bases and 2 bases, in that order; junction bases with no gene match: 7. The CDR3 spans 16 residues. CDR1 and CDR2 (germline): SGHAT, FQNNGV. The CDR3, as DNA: TGTGCCAGCAGCTTAAGGGGGCAGGGGGCAAACACTGAAGCTTTCTTT. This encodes CASSLRGQGANTEAFF.